This TCR beta chain appears in the sequencing data of a study of T cell responses to AZD1222 COVID-19 vaccine. Broader study findings: Repertoires were obtained solely post-peak T cell response. CD4 TCRs covered the whole spike, strongest at regions 160-218 and 743-854.

Generated by immunoSEQ multiplex PCR, the TCRdb table keeps only in-frame clones and is missing some. The sample includes under 110,000 clones, approximately 84% of them seen just once. With respect to this clone: Antigen: not known.

The source is an adult in good health. The sample consisted of peripheral blood, taken on day 0 of AZD1222 vaccination.

For the CDR3, the DNA is TGTGCCAGCAGCTTAGGTCAAGGAGGCCGGTGGTCCTACAATGAGCAGTTCTTC. This translates into CASSLGQGGRWSYNEQFF. The chain recombines TRBV7-2 with TRBJ2-1, with a possible D match to TRBD2 (5 bases). Trimming cost V 1 base and J 1 base, with 17 bases left between them. The CDR3 has 18 amino acids. The germline CDR1 and CDR2 sequences are SGHTA and FQGNSA.